Reported below is one T cell receptor beta chain. The germline V and J ends were trimmed by 7 bases and 7 bases, with 10 bases remaining between them. This CDR3 spans 10 amino acids. In germline, CDR1 is SQVTM, CDR2 ANQGSEA. Together with a sample-barcoded 5' primer, a J-beta primer mix was included in a second PCR lasting about 6 to 11 cycles. TCRdb independently ran MiXCR on the 5' RACE reads; one entry per CDR3 protein. The data show 600,000 to 1,000,000 distinct CDR3 sequences, with roughly 25% seen just once and around 3.6% held by the top ten. The data were obtained in a study of blood T cells in healthy people across ages. The same sample was also studied in work on T cells of mothers and their children.

Sequencing was carried out using blood. This chain links TRBV29-1 with TRBJ2-5; no definite D call. The TCR was taken from a boy aged 5-17 years in good health. In DNA, the CDR3 is TGCAGCGGCGAGCGTGGGACCCAGTACTTC. It is translated as CSGERGTQYF. The variable domain in full, with the rest retrieved from reference TRBV29-1 and TRBJ2-5, is SAVISQKPSRDICQRGTSLTIQCQVDSQVTMMFWYRQQPGQSLTLIATANQGSEATYESGFVIDKFPISRPNLTFSTLTVSNMSPEDSSIYLCSGERGTQYFGPGTRLLVL.